A single sample is the source of the 20 T cell receptor beta chains below, sequenced in a study of early T cells in non-severe SARS-CoV-2 infection. TCRdb re-called the 5' RACE reads with MiXCR, one entry per CDR3 protein. The profile covers roughly 30,000 distinct CDR3 sequences, with 5.5% to 6% appearing a single time and 10% to 15% taken by the ten largest. Sequencing was done on a sample of whole blood. The receptors shown here come from an adult who was a healthcare worker with PCR-confirmed SARS-CoV-2 infection or an uninfected control (not recorded which).

On this clonotype itself: A much bigger clone sits one base away, suggesting this may be a read error. This sequence joins TRBV6-2 or TRBV6-3 and TRBJ2-7, with TRBD1 identical over 10 bases. Germline-derived CDR1 and CDR2 are MNHEY and SVGEGT. The CDR3 consists of 16 residues. The CDR3 here is CASGYAAGTGEYEQYF. The CDR3 DNA follows: TGTGCCAGCGGTTACGCGGCCGGGACAGGGGAGTACGAGCAGTACTTC.

This clonotype was counted many times. The V gene is TRBV7-3, the J gene TRBJ2-5; D is unclear. This CDR3 has 13 amino acids. Trimming stripped 4 bases from V and 2 bases from J, with 8 bases between. Germline V CDR1 and CDR2: SGHTA, FQGTGA. This CDR3 is CASSSTLQETQYF. The DNA for the CDR3 is TGTGCCAGCAGCTCCACCCTTCAAGAGACCCAGTACTTC.

This clonotype has more than one count but fewer than ten. The chain uses TRBV7-9 and TRBJ2-7; D is perhaps TRBD1 (5 bases). The germline V gene encodes CDR1 SEHNR and CDR2 FQNEAQ (reference sequence). CDR3 length: 14 residues. V lost 2 bases to trimming and J lost 2 bases, with 10 bases between them. Written as DNA, the CDR3 is TGTGCCAGCAGCTTATCGACAGATCCCTACGAGCAGTACTTC. It is translated as CASSLSTDPYEQYF.

This clonotype was observed a single time. The chain combines TRBV9 with TRBJ2-7; D gene unclear. The CDR3 spans 15 residues. CDR1 and CDR2 (germline): SGDLS, YYNGEE. The V end lost 0 bases, the J end lost 0 bases, and 10 bases lay between the germline ends. The DNA for the CDR3 is TGTGCCAGCAGCGTAGGGCACTCGAGCTCCTACGAGCAGTACTTC. Translating gives CASSVGHSSSYEQYF.

This clonotype was picked up a small number of times. This chain links TRBV12-3 or TRBV12-4 with TRBJ2-1; D possibly uses TRBD1 or TRBD2 (6 bases each). This CDR3 comprises 15 residues. The ends were cut back, 2 bases at V and 5 bases at J, with 13 bases in the middle. The CDR3 is CASSLRGATNNEQFF. The CDR3 DNA sequence: TGTGCCAGCAGTTTAAGGGGGGCGACGAACAATGAGCAGTTCTTC.

The J gene is TRBJ2-7, the V gene TRBV5-1; D call uncertain. The V gene's germline CDR1 is SGHRS and CDR2 YFSETQ. V was pared by 0 bases and J by 0 bases, with 7 bases between. The CDR3 consists of 14 residues. This chain's CDR3 is CASSLGQASYEQYF. The DNA of the CDR3 is TGCGCCAGCAGCTTGGGGCAGGCCTCCTACGAGCAGTACTTC.

This clonotype was observed many times. This chain links TRBV29-1 with TRBJ1-2, with TRBD1 matching 8 bases. V was clipped by 6 bases and J by 5 bases; unmatched bases: 8. Germline assignment: CDR1 SQVTM and CDR2 ANQGSEA. The CDR3 is 13 residues long. The chain's CDR3 is CSVDGQGGYGYTF. CDR3 nucleotides: TGCAGCGTCGACGGACAGGGAGGGTATGGCTACACCTTC.

This clonotype showed up just a few times. V is TRBV3-1 and J is TRBJ1-1; D is uncertain. The germline CDR1 and CDR2 sequences are LGHDT and YNNKEL (reference sequence). V lost 3 bases and J lost 3, with 8 bases in between. The CDR3 extends over 13 amino acids. DNA of the CDR3: TGTGCCAGCAGCCAGGGAGGACACACTGAAGCTTTCTTT. This encodes CASSQGGHTEAFF.

There are many counts of this clonotype. This sequence joins TRBV7-2 and TRBJ1-2; D is possibly TRBD1 (5 bases). CDR1 and CDR2 (germline): SGHTA, FQGNSA. V lost 2 bases and J lost 8, with 15 bases in between. This CDR3 has 14 residues. CDR3 in amino acids: CASSLPGRSWGYTF. DNA of the CDR3: TGTGCCAGCAGCTTACCAGGGCGGTCGTGGGGCTACACCTTC.

This clonotype was detected many times. J is TRBJ2-5 and V is TRBV7-8, with 7 bases lining up with TRBD2. Germline lookup yields CDR1 SGHVS and CDR2 FQNEAQ. This CDR3 is 13 amino acids long. V was clipped by 1 base and J by 6 bases; unmatched bases: 2. The CDR3 DNA sequence: TGTGCCAGCAGCTTAGGCGGGGGAAAGACCCAGTACTTC. This codes for CASSLGGGKTQYF.

This clonotype was found a few times. The V gene is TRBV18, the J gene TRBJ1-2; D is uncertain. Germline V gene data show CDR1 as KGHSH and CDR2 as LQKENI. Deletions cut 3 bases from V and 2 bases from J, with 10 bases between. This CDR3 contains 14 residues. The CDR3 region has the DNA TGTGCCAGCTCACCTAGCAGGCAGAACTATGGCTACACCTTC. Encoded protein: CASSPSRQNYGYTF.

This clonotype was counted only a few times. The chain carries TRBV20-1 and TRBJ1-1; D is undetermined. The CDR3 totals 13 residues. V was cut by 6 bases and J by 5 bases, with 16 bases left in between. Germline values: CDR1 DFQATT, CDR2 SNEGSKA (reference sequence). CDR3 bases: TGCAGTGCATCCCGACGGGAGGTTACTGAAGCTTTCTTT. Translated: CSASRREVTEAFF.

This clonotype was observed at least ten times. The chain uses TRBV21-1 and TRBJ1-3. TRBV21-1 is a recognized pseudogene. This CDR3 is built from 15 residues. CDR3 sequence (DNA): TGTGCCAGCAGCAATACAGACCTCTCTGGAAACACCATATATTTT. Translating it yields CASSNTDLSGNTIYF.

This clonotype was detected a few times. J is TRBJ2-5 and V is TRBV12-3 or TRBV12-4, with D uncertain. The CDR3 has 12 residues. With 6 bases removed from V and 4 bases from J, the gap between germline ends came to 9 bases. The CDR3 reads CASSSRRETQYF. For the CDR3, the DNA is TGTGCCAGCAGCTCCCGCCGAGAGACCCAGTACTTC.

This clonotype has ten or more counts. This chain joins TRBV12-3 or TRBV12-4 and TRBJ2-5; no clear D. With 6 bases removed from V and 2 bases from J, the gap between germline ends came to 10 bases. This CDR3 has 13 residues. The DNA of the CDR3 is TGTGCCAGCAGCTCCCCTCCTCAAGAGACCCAGTACTTC. Residues: CASSSPPQETQYF.

Here the CDR3 reads CSASGGTSYNEQFF. In DNA, the CDR3 is TGCAGTGCTAGCGGGGGTACCTCCTACAATGAGCAGTTCTTC. This sequence joins TRBV20-1 and TRBJ2-1, with D possibly TRBD2 on 6 matching bases. Trimming took 3 bases from V and 0 from J, leaving 9 bases between them. There are 14 residues in the CDR3. In germline, CDR1 is DFQATT, CDR2 SNEGSKA (reference sequence).

This clonotype was picked up many times. The J gene is TRBJ2-1, the V gene TRBV19, with 9 nucleotides matching TRBD2. The CDR3 is 17 amino acids. Looked up from germline, CDR1 is LNHDA and CDR2 is SQIVND (reference sequence). Trimming cost V 6 bases and J 7 bases; bases outside gene matches: 16. CDR3 loop: CASSPHLGLAVINEQFF. The CDR3 region has the DNA TGTGCCAGTAGCCCCCACCTGGGACTAGCAGTGATTAATGAGCAGTTCTTC.

This clonotype was found many times. Mismatch with germline at one junction end may stem from a read error. The chain carries TRBV24-1 and TRBJ2-2; TRBD1 might be the D (5 bases). The CDR3 length is 16 residues. Looked up from germline, CDR1 is KGHDR and CDR2 is SFDVKD. The CDR3 is CATSGATATKTGELFF. The CDR3 DNA is TGTGCCACCAGTGGTGCGACAGCGACGAAGACCGGGGAGCTGTTTTTT.

This clonotype was detected many times. The V call is TRBV12-3 or TRBV12-4, the J call TRBJ2-5; weak D call: TRBD1 (5 bases). V was cut by 3 bases and J by 5 bases, with 10 bases left in between. CDR3 size: 13 residues. The CDR3 is CASSFARGETQYF. The CDR3 nucleotides read TGTGCCAGCAGTTTCGCAAGGGGCGAGACCCAGTACTTC.

This clonotype was found many times. This rearrangement joins TRBV10-2 to TRBJ2-1, with D maybe TRBD1 (6 bases). The CDR3 sequence is 14 residues long. Trimming removed 4 bases at V and 6 bases at J, with 13 bases between. Per germline, CDR1 WSHSY and CDR2 SAAADI. CDR3 residues: CASSAFGGRNEQFF. The CDR3 bases are TGCGCCAGCAGTGCTTTTGGGGGCCGCAATGAGCAGTTCTTC.